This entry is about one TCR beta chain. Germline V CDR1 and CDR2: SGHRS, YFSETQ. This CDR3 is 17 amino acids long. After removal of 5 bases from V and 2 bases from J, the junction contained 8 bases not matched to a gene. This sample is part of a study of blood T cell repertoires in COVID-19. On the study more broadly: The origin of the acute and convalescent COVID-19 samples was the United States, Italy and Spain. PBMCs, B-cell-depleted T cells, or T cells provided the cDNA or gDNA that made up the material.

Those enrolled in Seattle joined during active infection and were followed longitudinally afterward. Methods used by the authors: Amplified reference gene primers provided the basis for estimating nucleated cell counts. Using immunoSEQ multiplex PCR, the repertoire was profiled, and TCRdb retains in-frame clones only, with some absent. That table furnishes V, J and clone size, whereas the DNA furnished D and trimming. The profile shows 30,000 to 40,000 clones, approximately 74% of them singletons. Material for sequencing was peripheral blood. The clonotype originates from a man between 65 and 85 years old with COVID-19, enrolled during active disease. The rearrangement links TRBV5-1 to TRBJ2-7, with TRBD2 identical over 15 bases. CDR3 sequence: CASRLGTSGRSTYEQYF. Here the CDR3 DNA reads TGCGCCAGCAGGTTAGGGACTAGCGGGAGGTCAACCTACGAGCAGTACTTC.